This passage covers 22 T cell receptor beta chains from one sample sequenced in a study of shared clonotypes between healthy human individuals. Profiling relied on immunoSEQ multiplex PCR, and the TCRdb table lists in-frame clones only, not all of them. The data hold 470,000 or so clones, with roughly 80% observed a single time. Sample: PBMCs. These receptors were collected from a woman in her forties in good health. Some clones in this sample may be carry-over from other donors' samples.

The chain recombines TRBV4-3 with TRBJ2-1; 10 nucleotides match TRBD2. CDR1 is LGHNA and CDR2 is YSLEER in the germline V gene. The junction had 6 bases not matched to a gene; V was cut back by 4 bases and J by 0 bases. The CDR3 runs to 17 residues. The CDR3 sequence is CASSLTSGKSSYNEQFF. The DNA of the CDR3 is TGCGCCAGCAGCCTAACTAGCGGGAAAAGCTCCTACAATGAGCAGTTCTTC.

About this clone itself: One base away lies a much larger clone, so this may be a sequencing read error. The gene calls are TRBV6-5 and TRBJ2-1; D is perhaps TRBD1 (5 bases). The CDR3 is 15 amino acids. Germline values: CDR1 MNHEY, CDR2 SVGAGI. V shed 5 bases and J shed 1 base, with 12 bases lying between them. The DNA for the CDR3 is TGTGCCAGCAGTAAACAGGATGAATCCTACAATGAGCAGTTCTTC. It specifies CASSKQDESYNEQFF.

Comments on this clone: This likely traces to a read error, being one base from a far larger clone. Other nucleotide sequences from this sample produce the same CDR3. The chain employs TRBV29-1 and TRBJ1-2, with D perhaps TRBD1 (5 bases). From germline, CDR1 is SQVTM and CDR2 ANQGSEA. This CDR3 contains 15 residues. CDR3 sequence reads: CSVEVLGQGYYGYTF. The CDR3 coding sequence is TGCAGCGTTGAAGTATTAGGGCAGGGATACTACGGCTACACCTTC.

The V call is TRBV7-2, the J call TRBJ2-7; perhaps TRBD1 as D (6 bases). The V and J ends lost 6 bases and 0 bases respectively, with 12 bases between them. The CDR3 has 14 residues. Germline CDR1 and CDR2: SGHTA and FQGNSA. CDR3 region: CASSPGQSSYEQYF. CDR3 DNA sequence: TGTGCCAGCAGTCCCGGACAGTCCTCCTACGAGCAGTACTTC.

Remarks on this clone: This is likely an artifact of a read error, given a far larger clone one base away. Other DNA sequences in the sample encode the same CDR3. This rearrangement joins TRBV4-1 to TRBJ2-7; D is perhaps TRBD2 (5 bases). V lost 6 bases and J 0 bases, leaving 15 bases between the germline ends. This CDR3 has 15 amino acids. Germline values: CDR1 MGHRA, CDR2 YSYEKL. CDR3 region: CASSPGGGISYEQYF. CDR3 nucleotide sequence: TGCGCCAGCAGTCCCGGAGGTGGCATCTCCTACGAGCAGTACTTC.

The J gene is TRBJ1-1, the V gene TRBV19; tentatively, D is TRBD1 (5 bases). Trimming removed 4 bases at V and 1 base at J, with 13 bases between. The CDR3 is 15 amino acids. CDR1 and CDR2 (germline): LNHDA, SQIVND (reference sequence). The CDR3 is CASSSNPGQNTEAFF. In nucleotides, the CDR3 is TGTGCCAGTAGTAGTAACCCTGGACAGAACACTGAAGCTTTCTTT.

Comments on this clone: This likely came from a read error, as a far larger clone is one base away. The CDR3 nucleotides are TGTGCCAGCAGCCTTTACTACGAGCAGTACTTC. Its protein product is CASSLYYEQYF. The rearrangement joins TRBV5-8 to TRBJ2-7; no definite D call. Germline-derived CDR1 and CDR2 are SGHTS and YDEGEE. CDR3 length: 11 residues. The germline V and J ends were trimmed by 4 bases and 3 bases, with 5 bases remaining between them.

A remark on this clone: A far more abundant clone sits one base away, making this likely a read error. Other DNA sequences from this sample encode an identical CDR3 as well. This rearrangement joins TRBV19 to TRBJ1-5, with 7 bases fitting TRBD1. Looked up from germline, CDR1 is LNHDA and CDR2 is SQIVND (reference sequence). The CDR3 is 13 amino acids. The CDR3, as DNA: TGTGCCAGTACTGGGACAGCTAATCAGCCCCAGCATTTC. Amino acids: CASTGTANQPQHF.

V usage is TRBV6-1 and J usage is TRBJ2-5; TRBD2 matches 11 bases. Germline lookup yields CDR1 MNHNS and CDR2 SASEGT. The CDR3 sequence is 17 residues long. After removal of 3 bases from V and 1 base from J, the junction contained 7 bases not matched to a gene. CDR3 nucleotide sequence: TGTGCCAGCAGTGATTATTCCGGGACTAGCGGCCAAGAGACCCAGTACTTC. It encodes CASSDYSGTSGQETQYF.

This clone came up a few times. This chain links TRBV5-1 with TRBJ2-3; D might be TRBD1 (5 bases). The CDR3 is made up of 16 amino acids. V dropped 4 bases and J dropped 5 bases, with 20 bases sitting between them. The germline V gene has CDR1 SGHRS and CDR2 YFSETQ. The CDR3 bases are TGCGCCAGCAGCCCCGTTCCCCAGTCAAGGGGAGATACGCAGTATTTT. Its translation: CASSPVPQSRGDTQYF.

The V and J genes are TRBV29-1 and TRBJ2-2, with TRBD1 matching over 7 bases. In germline, CDR1 is SQVTM, CDR2 ANQGSEA. With V trimmed by 6 bases and J by 4 bases, 8 bases remained unmatched. The CDR3 totals 14 residues. The CDR3 here is CSVSTGQSTGELFF. The CDR3 DNA sequence: TGCAGCGTGTCGACAGGGCAATCCACCGGGGAGCTGTTTTTT.

CDR3 in DNA: TGTGCCAGCAGCGACCGGGACAAGAACACTGAAGCTTTCTTT. Protein: CASSDRDKNTEAFF. This chain uses TRBV7-2 with TRBJ1-1, with TRBD1 as a possible D gene (6 bases). Germline CDR1 reads SGHTA; CDR2 reads FQGNSA. The length of the CDR3 is 14 residues. V was trimmed by 5 bases and J by 1 base, leaving 11 bases between them.

The genes are TRBV27 and TRBJ2-5; D might be TRBD1 or TRBD2, each matching 6 bases. Germline V gene lookup returns CDR1 MNHEY and CDR2 SMNVEV (reference sequence). V was clipped by 7 bases and J by 5 bases, with 14 bases between them. CDR3 length equals 13 residues. CDR3 sequence: CASKKQGGETQYF. As DNA, the CDR3 is TGTGCCAGCAAAAAGCAAGGGGGGGAGACCCAGTACTTC.

This rearrangement joins TRBV2 to TRBJ2-7; D ambiguous. The V gene lost 8 bases and the J gene lost 3 bases, with 8 bases spanning the gap. The CDR3 covers 11 residues. In germline, CDR1 is SNHLY, CDR2 FYNNEI. In DNA, the CDR3 is TGTGCCAGCTTTAGTGGCTACGAGCAGTACTTC. The encoded protein is CASFSGYEQYF.

This rearrangement joins TRBV7-2 to TRBJ1-2, with a tentative D call TRBD1 (5 bases). The CDR3 is made up of 14 amino acids. Germline CDR1 SGHTA, CDR2 FQGNSA. V was pared by 5 bases and J by 9 bases, with 19 bases between. In nucleotides, the CDR3 is TGTGCCAGCAGCGAGGCGGTGGGGGAAAGGAGCTACACCTTC. This translates into CASSEAVGERSYTF.

The chain combines TRBV4-2 with TRBJ2-2; D is undetermined. The CDR3 runs 19 residues. CDR1 and CDR2 from the germline V gene are LGHNA and YNFKEQ. V lost 0 bases and J lost 6, with 23 bases in between. The CDR3 is CASSQDALRLNDPPGELFF. CDR3 sequence (DNA): TGTGCCAGCAGCCAAGATGCCCTACGTTTGAACGACCCTCCCGGGGAGCTGTTTTTT.

The V gene is TRBV19, the J gene TRBJ2-1; D remains unclear. Deletions cut 6 bases from V and 3 bases from J, with 12 bases between. This CDR3 contains 14 residues. The germline V gene has CDR1 LNHDA and CDR2 SQIVND (reference sequence). This CDR3 is CASSQWRNYNEQFF. The CDR3 DNA reads as TGTGCCAGTAGCCAGTGGCGGAACTACAATGAGCAGTTCTTC.

The chain is built from TRBV28 and TRBJ2-7, with TRBD2 identical over 13 bases. Germline V gene lookup returns CDR1 MDHEN and CDR2 SYDVKM. This CDR3 is built from 15 residues. The J segment lost 4 bases and the V segment lost 2 bases, leaving 2 bases of the junction unmatched. CDR3 sequence reads: CASSLGLAGVYEQYF. CDR3 sequence (DNA): TGTGCCAGCAGTTTAGGACTAGCGGGAGTGTACGAGCAGTACTTC.

The chain employs TRBV20-1 and TRBJ2-7; D unresolved. The CDR3 covers 11 residues. Germline lookup yields CDR1 DFQATT and CDR2 SNEGSKA (reference sequence). Deletions cut 3 bases from V and 3 bases from J, with 6 bases between. The CDR3 sequence is CSARSIYEQYF. The CDR3 DNA is TGCAGTGCTAGGTCCATCTACGAGCAGTACTTC.

The chain joins TRBV4-2 to TRBJ2-3; D not certain. In germline, CDR1 is LGHNA, CDR2 YNFKEQ. CDR3 size: 12 residues. V shed 1 base and J shed 4 bases, with 3 bases lying between them. The DNA for the CDR3 is TGTGCCAGCAGCCAAGTTTCAGATACGCAGTATTTT. Translating it yields CASSQVSDTQYF.

The chain links TRBV2 to TRBJ1-1, with TRBD1 matching over 7 bases. This CDR3 contains 14 residues. Germline assignment: CDR1 SNHLY and CDR2 FYNNEI. With 10 bases clipped from V and 4 bases from J, the junction kept 12 bases outside the gene matches. The CDR3: CAIKTDRVGTEAFF. CDR3 sequence (DNA): TGTGCCATCAAGACCGACAGGGTGGGCACTGAAGCTTTCTTT.

The chain is built from TRBV2 and TRBJ2-7; D tentatively reads TRBD1 or TRBD2 (6 bases each). Looked up from germline, CDR1 is SNHLY and CDR2 is FYNNEI. The CDR3 extends over 15 amino acids. With 6 bases removed from V and 0 bases from J, the gap between germline ends came to 15 bases. CDR3 DNA: TGTGCCAGCAGGGAACAGGGAGGCTACTCCTACGAGCAGTACTTC. Translation: CASREQGGYSYEQYF.